One sample yielded the 29 T cell receptor beta chains listed below, sequenced in a study of blood T cell repertoires in COVID-19. Repertoires were generated with immunoSEQ multiplex PCR, while TCRdb's copy carries only in-frame clones and drops some. The sample comprises tens of thousands of clones, approximately 88% of which are singletons, and over 8% rests with the top ten. Sequencing input: peripheral blood. These receptors were collected from a human donor in a cohort sampled during active COVID-19.

V and J are TRBV27 and TRBJ2-2, with TRBD1 matching 7 bases. The CDR3 has 20 residues. V lost 5 bases to trimming and J lost 2 bases; unmatched junction nucleotides: 20. CDR1 and CDR2 (germline): MNHEY, SMNVEV (reference sequence). The chain's CDR3 is CASSNRGLAYGAGNTGELFF. The CDR3 DNA is TGTGCCAGCAGTAACAGGGGTTTAGCGTATGGCGCTGGCAACACCGGGGAGCTGTTTTTT.

Only a few counts were recorded for this clone. The chain combines TRBV5-6 with TRBJ2-3; D is possibly TRBD1 (5 bases). Trimming pared 1 base from V and 4 bases from J, leaving 13 bases between. CDR1 and CDR2 from the germline V gene are SGHDT and YYEEEE. The CDR3 covers 15 residues. The CDR3: CASSLRGLRADTQYF. CDR3 DNA sequence: TGTGCCAGCAGCTTGAGGGGCCTAAGAGCAGATACGCAGTATTTT.

This chain connects TRBV5-6 to TRBJ1-5; weak D call: TRBD1 (6 bases). The CDR3 has 14 residues. Per germline, CDR1 SGHDT and CDR2 YYEEEE. Trimming stripped 5 bases from V and 7 bases from J, with 16 bases between. CDR3 in amino acids: CASSSGTNTQPQHF. As DNA, the CDR3 is TGTGCCAGCAGTTCCGGGACAAATACCCAGCCCCAGCATTTT. The full variable domain, its missing parts supplied by reference TRBV5-6 and TRBJ1-5, is DAGVTQSPTHLIKTRGQQVTLRCSPKSGHDTVSWYQQALGQGPQFIFQYYEEEERQRGNFPDRFSGHQFPNYSSELNVNALLLGDSALYLCASSSGTNTQPQHFGDGTRLSIL.

V and J are TRBV19 and TRBJ2-7; D possibly corresponds to TRBD2 (6 bases). Per germline, CDR1 LNHDA and CDR2 SQIVND (reference sequence). CDR3 length equals 16 residues. The V end lost 8 bases, the J end lost 0 bases, and 20 bases lay between the germline ends. For the CDR3, the DNA is TGTGCCAGTCGGGCTAGCGATAATCCGAGCTCCTACGAGCAGTACTTC. This gives the protein CASRASDNPSSYEQYF.

The genes are TRBV5-1 and TRBJ1-2, with a tentative D call TRBD1 (5 bases). The CDR3 consists of 16 residues. The germline gives CDR1 SGHRS, CDR2 YFSETQ. The V end lost 3 bases, the J end lost 3 bases, and 18 bases lay between the germline ends. The CDR3 region is CASSSPGRARDYGYTF. CDR3 nucleotides: TGCGCCAGCAGCTCCCCAGGGAGGGCCAGGGACTATGGCTACACCTTC.

This clone showed up just once. The chain is built from TRBV7-6 and TRBJ2-1; 10 bases align to TRBD2. The CDR3 has 15 residues. CDR1 and CDR2 (germline): SGHVS, FNYEAQ. With V trimmed by 3 bases and J by 7 bases, 6 bases remained unmatched. The CDR3 nucleotides read TGTGCCAGCAGCTTCGGAAGCGGGAGGGGGAATGAGCAGTTCTTC. It encodes CASSFGSGRGNEQFF.

The chain links TRBV7-2 to TRBJ1-3; TRBD1 might be the D (5 bases). Trimming left V 5 bases short and J 5 bases short, with 16 bases between. The length of the CDR3 is 15 residues. From germline, CDR1 is SGHTA and CDR2 FQGNSA. CDR3 nucleotides: TGTGCCAGCAGCCCAGATGGGGCTTTGCGAAACACCATATATTTT. Protein product: CASSPDGALRNTIYF.

The chain employs TRBV5-1 and TRBJ2-5; D is ambiguous. The CDR3 consists of 16 residues. Germline CDR1 and CDR2: SGHRS and YFSETQ. With 2 bases removed from V and 5 bases from J, the gap between germline ends came to 19 bases. CDR3 bases: TGCGCCAGCAGCTTCGCTTTGTCTCGCGGTCTGGAGACCCAGTACTTC. This translates into CASSFALSRGLETQYF.

The rearrangement links TRBV4-2 to TRBJ1-3; the D gene is possibly TRBD1 (5 bases). V was cut by 4 bases and J by 2 bases, with 18 bases left in between. This CDR3 spans 17 amino acids. Germline-derived CDR1 and CDR2 are LGHNA and YNFKEQ. The CDR3 here is CASSPYGGVSAGNTIYF. The CDR3 nucleotides read TGTGCCAGCAGCCCTTACGGAGGGGTCTCAGCTGGAAACACCATATATTTT.

The chain uses TRBV28 and TRBJ1-5; D possibly corresponds to TRBD1 (5 bases). This CDR3 spans 16 amino acids. The germline V gene encodes CDR1 MDHEN and CDR2 SYDVKM. V lost 6 bases, J lost 3 bases, and 18 bases lay in between. CDR3 in amino acids: CASRNNRGGPNQPQHF. As DNA, the CDR3 is TGTGCCAGCAGGAATAATAGGGGAGGTCCCAATCAGCCCCAGCATTTT.

The chain recombines TRBV18 with TRBJ2-7; 9 nucleotides match TRBD2. Germline CDR1 reads KGHSH; CDR2 reads LQKENI. The junction had 2 bases not matched to a gene; V was cut back by 3 bases and J by 5 bases. The CDR3 length is 13 residues. The CDR3 DNA is TGTGCCAGCTCACCGGGACTAGCCGACGAGCAGTACTTC. Its protein is CASSPGLADEQYF.

V usage is TRBV7-2 and J usage is TRBJ2-3; tentatively, D is TRBD1 (6 bases). The CDR3 length is 15 residues. Germline CDR1 and CDR2: SGHTA and FQGNSA. Trimming cost V 2 bases and J 1 base, with 10 bases left between them. The CDR3 spells CASSLRPGGTDTQYF. CDR3 bases: TGTGCCAGCAGCTTACGGCCAGGGGGCACAGATACGCAGTATTTT.

The chain recombines TRBV7-9 with TRBJ1-2; D may be TRBD1 (5 bases). V was clipped by 4 bases and J by 6 bases, with 12 bases between them. The germline CDR1 and CDR2 sequences are SEHNR and FQNEAQ (reference sequence). CDR3 length: 13 residues. CDR3 residues: CASSSGLVHGYTF. The CDR3 bases are TGTGCCAGCAGCTCGGGACTTGTGCATGGCTACACCTTC.

This chain links TRBV5-1 with TRBJ1-4, with D tentatively TRBD1 (5 bases). Germline lookup yields CDR1 SGHRS and CDR2 YFSETQ. The CDR3 contains 16 residues. Trimming removed 2 bases from V and 0 bases from J, with 11 bases in between. CDR3 sequence: CASSFGEGSTNEKLFF. The CDR3 nucleotides read TGCGCCAGCAGCTTTGGGGAGGGGTCAACTAATGAAAAACTGTTTTTT.

The rearrangement joins TRBV7-9 to TRBJ1-3, with D maybe TRBD1 (5 bases). The V end was cut by 3 bases, the J end by 2 bases, with 8 bases between. This CDR3 spans 14 amino acids. In germline, CDR1 is SEHNR, CDR2 FQNEAQ (reference sequence). The CDR3 nucleotides read TGTGCCAGCAGCTTTGTAGGGGCTGGAAACACCATATATTTT. It translates to CASSFVGAGNTIYF.

The gene calls are TRBV5-1 and TRBJ2-7, with 11 bases aligning to TRBD2. This CDR3 spans 14 amino acids. Germline lookup yields CDR1 SGHRS and CDR2 YFSETQ. With V trimmed by 6 bases and J by 4 bases, 6 bases remained unmatched. The CDR3 sequence: CASTLAGGPYEQYF. CDR3 coding DNA: TGCGCCAGCACATTAGCGGGGGGGCCTTACGAGCAGTACTTC.

V gene TRBV6-6 combines with J gene TRBJ2-4, with D perhaps TRBD1 (6 bases). V lost 5 bases to trimming and J lost 0 bases, with 17 bases between them. This CDR3 has 17 amino acids. Germline V gene sequence: CDR1 MNHNY, CDR2 SVGAGI (reference sequence). CDR3 bases: TGTGCCAGCAGTCCAGGGACATTCGATCTAGCCAAAAACATTCAGTACTTC. Amino acids: CASSPGTFDLAKNIQYF.

The V gene is TRBV15, the J gene TRBJ2-1; TRBD2 matches 8 bases. CDR1 and CDR2 (germline): LNHNV, YYDKDF (reference sequence). V was clipped by 6 bases and J by 7 bases; unmatched bases: 14. The CDR3 consists of 16 residues. The CDR3: CATSKEREFFRNEQFF. The CDR3 region has the DNA TGTGCCACCAGTAAGGAGCGGGAGTTTTTTAGGAATGAGCAGTTCTTC.

The J gene is TRBJ1-1, the V gene TRBV11-1; D unresolved. Trimming removed 6 bases from V and 3 bases from J, with 11 bases in between. Germline CDR1 and CDR2: SGHAT and FQDESV (reference sequence). This CDR3 is 13 amino acids long. CDR3 DNA sequence: TGTGCCAGCAGTTCGTATCCTCACACTGAAGCTTTCTTT. This codes for CASSSYPHTEAFF.

This clone was seen only once. V is TRBV6-6 and J is TRBJ1-1; 12 bases map to TRBD1. V gave up 5 bases and J gave up 1 base; unmatched junction bases: 11. Per germline, CDR1 MNHNY and CDR2 SVGAGI (reference sequence). The CDR3 loop spans 18 amino acids. The CDR3 protein is CASSPPGQGAPGNTEAFF. The CDR3 region has the DNA TGTGCCAGCAGTCCCCCGGGACAGGGGGCTCCGGGGAACACTGAAGCTTTCTTT.

The rearrangement uses TRBV4-2 and TRBJ2-7, with TRBD1 matching over 8 bases. CDR1 is LGHNA, CDR2 YNFKEQ, per germline. The CDR3 is made up of 16 amino acids. V was pared by 3 bases and J by 0 bases, with 7 bases of the junction left unmatched. CDR3 sequence (DNA): TGTGCCAGCAGCCAGGCGGACAGGGATAGCTCCTACGAGCAGTACTTC. Amino acid sequence: CASSQADRDSSYEQYF.

DNA of the CDR3: TGCAGCGCAGGGAGCTCTGGGGCCAACGTCCTGACTTTC. The encoded protein is CSAGSSGANVLTF. This chain uses TRBV29-1 with TRBJ2-6, with D tentatively TRBD1 or TRBD2 (5 bases each). Germline V gene lookup returns CDR1 SQVTM and CDR2 ANQGSEA. V lost 7 bases and J lost 0, with 7 bases in between. The CDR3 extends over 13 amino acids.

The chain carries TRBV4-1 and TRBJ2-1; TRBD1 matches at 9 bases. The germline V gene has CDR1 MGHRA and CDR2 YSYEKL. The CDR3 extends over 15 amino acids. V lost 6 bases and J lost 8; bases outside the gene matches: 11. CDR3 sequence (DNA): TGCGCCAGCAGACTAACAGGGGGCGATTACGATGAGCAGTTCTTC. This encodes CASRLTGGDYDEQFF.

V is TRBV19 and J is TRBJ2-1; D is unclear. The CDR3 length is 15 residues. V lost 3 bases to trimming and J lost 3 bases, with 12 bases between them. Looked up from germline, CDR1 is LNHDA and CDR2 is SQIVND (reference sequence). As DNA, the CDR3 is TGTGCCAGTAGTATGGGCTACCGAAACTACAATGAGCAGTTCTTC. Protein: CASSMGYRNYNEQFF.

The rearrangement joins TRBV5-1 to TRBJ2-5; 16 nucleotides align to TRBD2. Germline V gene lookup returns CDR1 SGHRS and CDR2 YFSETQ. CDR3 length equals 19 residues. J gave up 4 bases and V 4 bases, and 13 bases lay outside the gene matches. The CDR3 region is CASSPNPGTSGRAPETQYF. The CDR3 region has the DNA TGCGCCAGCAGCCCCAACCCCGGGACTAGCGGGAGGGCCCCAGAGACCCAGTACTTC. The full variable domain, its missing parts supplied by reference TRBV5-1 and TRBJ2-5, is KAGVTQTPRYLIKTRGQQVTLSCSPISGHRSVSWYQQTPGQGLQFLFEYFSETQRNKGNFPGRFSGRQFSNSRSEMNVSTLELGDSALYLCASSPNPGTSGRAPETQYFGPGTRLLVL.

This clone was observed a handful of times. The chain is built from TRBV5-6 and TRBJ2-7; no clear D. V shed 1 base and J shed 6 bases, with 14 bases lying between them. Germline-derived CDR1 and CDR2 are SGHDT and YYEEEE. The CDR3 runs to 14 residues. CDR3 nucleotides: TGTGCCAGCAGCTTGCAGCGACGGCGTGTCGAGCAGTACTTC. Translated: CASSLQRRRVEQYF.

The rearrangement joins TRBV12-2 to TRBJ1-2; the DNA was not used to check the table's D call, TRBD1. TRBV12-2 constitutes a pseudogene. This CDR3 is 14 amino acids long. CDR3: CASRLWAVNCGYTF. The CDR3 DNA follows: TGTGCAAGTCGCTTATGGGCAGTCAATTGTGGCTACACCTTC.

The genes are TRBV6-4 and TRBJ2-3, with 7 bases fitting TRBD2. The V gene end was trimmed by 10 bases and the J gene end by 2 bases; junction bases not matched to a gene: 9. Germline values: CDR1 MRHNA, CDR2 SNTAGT. This CDR3 has 14 residues. CDR3 in amino acids: CATREGGPTDTQYF. CDR3 DNA sequence: TGTGCCACAAGAGAGGGAGGGCCCACAGATACGCAGTATTTT.

The gene calls are TRBV6-4 and TRBJ1-1, with 8 bases fitting TRBD1. V was pared by 7 bases and J by 1 base, with 2 bases of the junction left unmatched. Looked up from germline, CDR1 is MRHNA and CDR2 is SNTAGT. The CDR3 runs to 13 residues. The DNA of the CDR3 is TGTGCCAGCAAGGACAGGGAGAACACTGAAGCTTTCTTT. Its protein product is CASKDRENTEAFF.